A single sample is the source of the 32 T cell receptor beta chains below, sequenced in a study of Tregs in tolerant kidney transplant recipients. Sequencing was performed with immunoSEQ multiplex PCR; in TCRdb, only in-frame clones are kept and a portion is missing. The sample consists of about 77,000 clones, roughly 98% of them appearing once. The sequencing here drew on CD4+ T cells from blood, taken before the transplant. Every receptor here comes from a human donor who received a combined kidney and bone marrow transplant.

The V and J genes are TRBV9 and TRBJ2-7; no clear D gene. V shed 0 bases and J shed 2 bases, with 9 bases lying between them. Germline CDR1 is SGDLS and CDR2 is YYNGEE. The CDR3 spans 14 residues. CDR3 in amino acids: CASSVGLAPYEQYF. CDR3 sequence (DNA): TGTGCCAGCAGCGTAGGTCTCGCGCCCTACGAGCAGTACTTC.

The CDR3 coding sequence is TGTGCCAGCTCACCACCGGTGACTAGCGGGATCTCCTACAATGAGCAGTTCTTC. Translation: CASSPPVTSGISYNEQFF. This chain joins TRBV18 and TRBJ2-1, with 11 bases fitting TRBD2. The CDR3 totals 18 residues. The V and J ends lost 0 bases and 0 bases, in that order; junction bases with no gene match: 4. The germline CDR1 and CDR2 sequences are KGHSH and LQKENI. Based on the CDR3 plus reference TRBV18 and TRBJ2-1, the full variable domain is NAGVMQNPRHLVRRRGQEARLRCSPMKGHSHVYWYRQLPEEGLKFMVYLQKENIIDESGMPKERFSAEFPKEGPSILRIQQVVRGDSAAYFCASSPPVTSGISYNEQFFGPGTRLTVL.

The rearrangement links TRBV14 to TRBJ2-7, with 12 positions matching TRBD2. Germline V gives CDR1 SGHDN, CDR2 FVKESK. J was trimmed by 6 bases and V by 2 bases; bases with no gene match: 11. The CDR3 has 17 amino acids. The CDR3 region is CASSQPLRLAGEVEQYF. CDR3 in DNA: TGTGCCAGCAGCCAACCTCTGAGACTAGCGGGAGAGGTCGAGCAGTACTTC.

The CDR3 loop is CASSHLTSSYEQYF. CDR3 in DNA: TGTGCCAGCAGCCACCTGACTTCCTCCTACGAGCAGTACTTC. This chain links TRBV4-2 with TRBJ2-7; no definite D call. The CDR3 sequence is 14 residues long. Per germline, CDR1 LGHNA and CDR2 YNFKEQ. Trimming removed 3 bases at V and 0 bases at J, with 9 bases between.

V usage is TRBV4-1 and J usage is TRBJ2-3; 7 bases map to TRBD2. The CDR3 has 14 residues. J was trimmed by 2 bases and V by 4 bases; bases with no gene match: 3. Germline V CDR1 and CDR2: MGHRA, YSYEKL. CDR3 nucleotides: TGCGCCAGCAGCCGAACTAGCGTCACAGATACGCAGTATTTT. Translating it yields CASSRTSVTDTQYF.

The rearrangement links TRBV14 to TRBJ1-1; 7 bases map to TRBD1. The V gene end was trimmed by 1 base and the J gene end by 7 bases; junction bases not matched to a gene: 12. Per germline, CDR1 SGHDN and CDR2 FVKESK. The CDR3 runs to 16 residues. The CDR3 region has the DNA TGTGCCAGCAGCCAAGCTCTCGGAAAGGGGGCGAATGAAGCTTTCTTT. It yields the protein CASSQALGKGANEAFF.

J is TRBJ2-5 and V is TRBV5-1; D is possibly TRBD1 (6 bases). Trimming shortened V by 1 base and J by 11 bases, and 21 bases separated the two germline ends. CDR1 is SGHRS and CDR2 is YFSETQ in the germline V gene. CDR3 length equals 15 residues. CDR3 coding DNA: TGCGCCAGCAGCTTGCAGGGGCAGACATTAGGGGAGCAGTACTTC. Residues: CASSLQGQTLGEQYF.

The chain carries TRBV30 and TRBJ2-1; D unresolved. The CDR3 is 12 amino acids. Trimming stripped 2 bases from V and 4 bases from J, with 6 bases between. CDR1 is GTSNPN and CDR2 is SVGIG in the germline V gene (reference sequence). As DNA, the CDR3 is TGTGCCTGGAGTAGAGTTTACAATGAGCAGTTCTTC. Translating it yields CAWSRVYNEQFF.

The chain has TRBV2 and TRBJ1-1; no clear D. The V gene lost 6 bases and the J gene lost 4 bases, with 18 bases spanning the gap. Germline-derived CDR1 and CDR2 are SNHLY and FYNNEI. This CDR3 is 15 amino acids long. The DNA for the CDR3 is TGTGCCAGCAGCGGTTCAGGCCTGCGGGGCACTGAAGCTTTCTTT. It is translated as CASSGSGLRGTEAFF.

This chain uses TRBV6-6 with TRBJ1-1; 8 nucleotides agree with TRBD1. V was pared by 0 bases and J by 5 bases, with 5 bases of the junction left unmatched. CDR1 is MNHNY and CDR2 is SVGAGI in the germline V gene (reference sequence). This CDR3 contains 15 residues. In DNA, the CDR3 is TGTGCCAGCAGTTACTCCGAGACAGGGGAAACTGAAGCTTTCTTT. It is translated as CASSYSETGETEAFF.

The chain carries TRBV5-1 and TRBJ2-3; 8 positions match TRBD2. CDR1 and CDR2 from the germline V gene are SGHRS and YFSETQ. The CDR3 runs 15 residues. Trimming at V came to 2 bases and at J to 4 bases, leaving 6 bases not matched to a gene. DNA of the CDR3: TGCGCCAGCAGCTTAGACGGACTAGCCGCAGATACGCAGTATTTT. Amino acids: CASSLDGLAADTQYF.

The V and J genes are TRBV6-7 and TRBJ2-3; no reliable D call. TRBV6-7 is known as an ORF, though its function is uncertain. Trimming removed 4 bases from V and 1 base from J, with 6 bases in between. There are 13 residues in the CDR3. CDR3 in DNA: TGTGCCAGCAGTTCCGAGCGCACAGATACGCAGTATTTT. Translating it yields CASSSERTDTQYF.

The rearrangement joins TRBV6-1 to TRBJ2-7; D may be TRBD1 (6 bases). Germline CDR1 MNHNS, CDR2 SASEGT. This CDR3 contains 13 residues. Trimming took off 9 bases at V and 0 bases at J, with 12 bases between the two ends. This CDR3 reads CASGTLYSYEQYF. DNA for the CDR3: TGTGCCAGTGGGACATTATACTCCTACGAGCAGTACTTC.

The chain uses TRBV5-1 and TRBJ2-3; D uncertain. This CDR3 region has 15 residues. CDR1 SGHRS and CDR2 YFSETQ come from the germline V gene. Trimming took 1 base from V and 2 from J, leaving 11 bases between them. The CDR3 bases are TGCGCCAGCAGCTTGCAGCGCGCTTCCACAGATACGCAGTATTTT. This sequence encodes CASSLQRASTDTQYF.

The chain carries TRBV28 and TRBJ2-7; 8 positions agree with TRBD1. CDR3 length equals 13 residues. From germline, CDR1 is MDHEN and CDR2 SYDVKM. V was pared by 6 bases and J by 3 bases, with 4 bases of the junction left unmatched. The CDR3, as DNA: TGTGCCAGCAGAGTTGGACAGGGCTACGAGCAGTACTTC. It specifies CASRVGQGYEQYF.

V gene TRBV5-1 combines with J gene TRBJ1-3; D is uncertain. The CDR3 runs to 15 residues. The V gene's germline CDR1 is SGHRS and CDR2 YFSETQ. Trimming stripped 4 bases from V and 0 bases from J, with 11 bases between. CDR3: CASSVGRSSGNTIYF. The CDR3, as DNA: TGCGCCAGCAGCGTCGGTCGTAGCTCTGGAAACACCATATATTTT.

The chain employs TRBV19 and TRBJ1-2; D perhaps matches TRBD1 (5 bases). This CDR3 has 14 residues. Germline V gene lookup returns CDR1 LNHDA and CDR2 SQIVND (reference sequence). Between the trimmed V and J ends, which lost 6 bases and 1 base, there was a span of 12 bases. The CDR3 sequence is CASRPGTFNYGYTF. As DNA, the CDR3 is TGTGCCAGTAGACCTGGGACTTTTAACTATGGCTACACCTTC.

The V call is TRBV9, the J call TRBJ2-3, with D perhaps TRBD2 (5 bases). V shed 5 bases and J shed 0 bases, with 13 bases lying between them. This CDR3 is 15 amino acids long. Germline values: CDR1 SGDLS, CDR2 YYNGEE. CDR3 amino acids: CASSRGRTSTDTQYF. In DNA form, the CDR3 reads TGTGCCAGCAGTCGAGGGCGTACTAGCACAGATACGCAGTATTTT.

V and J are TRBV4-3 and TRBJ1-3, with D perhaps TRBD1 (5 bases). The germline gives CDR1 LGHNA, CDR2 YSLEER. This CDR3 comprises 15 residues. V dropped 0 bases and J dropped 6 bases, with 12 bases sitting between them. The CDR3 reads CASSQDKVGENTIYF. The CDR3 DNA is TGCGCCAGCAGCCAAGATAAAGTAGGGGAAAACACCATATATTTT.

The V gene is TRBV7-8, the J gene TRBJ2-3, with D possibly TRBD2 on 7 matching bases. This CDR3 contains 16 residues. Germline lookup yields CDR1 SGHVS and CDR2 FQNEAQ. The V end lost 1 base, the J end lost 4 bases, and 15 bases lay between the germline ends. CDR3 DNA sequence: TGTGCCAGCAGCTTAGTTCTGGCGGGGGCCCCAGATACGCAGTATTTT. It translates to CASSLVLAGAPDTQYF.

The gene calls are TRBV7-2 and TRBJ2-2, with a tentative D call TRBD2 (7 bases). Looked up from germline, CDR1 is SGHTA and CDR2 is FQGNSA. The V end was cut by 7 bases, the J end by 4 bases, with 16 bases between. CDR3 size: 15 residues. The DNA for the CDR3 is TGTGCCAGCACCTGGGGAGGGGGAAGCACCGGGGAGCTGTTTTTT. Translated, it gives CASTWGGGSTGELFF. The variable domain in full, completed from reference TRBV7-2 and TRBJ2-2, reads GAGVSQSPSNKVTEKGKDVELRCDPISGHTALYWYRQSLGQGLEFLIYFQGNSAPDKSGLPSDRFSAERTGGSVSTLTIQRTQQEDSAVYLCASTWGGGSTGELFFGEGSRLTVL.

This clone was seen just once. V gene TRBV7-3 combines with J gene TRBJ2-6; TRBD1 aligns across 7 bases. The CDR3 loop spans 20 amino acids. Germline V gives CDR1 SGHTA, CDR2 FQGTGA. V lost 5 bases and J lost 0; bases outside the gene matches: 16. In DNA form, the CDR3 reads TGTGCCAGCAGCGCAGGTAGGGACAGAACCTTTTTCTCTGGGGCCAACGTCCTGACTTTC. Translating gives CASSAGRDRTFFSGANVLTF.

The chain couples TRBV5-6 to TRBJ2-7; 10 bases map to TRBD1. CDR3 length: 16 amino acids. After removal of 3 bases from V and 4 bases from J, the junction contained 10 bases not matched to a gene. Germline V gene sequence: CDR1 SGHDT, CDR2 YYEEEE. This CDR3 is CASSSVFPGQGYEQYF. The CDR3, as DNA: TGTGCCAGCAGCTCCGTTTTCCCGGGACAGGGGTACGAGCAGTACTTC.

The chain links TRBV19 to TRBJ1-3, with D unclear. V dropped 4 bases and J dropped 0 bases, with 7 bases sitting between them. This CDR3 is built from 14 residues. Germline V gives CDR1 LNHDA, CDR2 SQIVND (reference sequence). The CDR3 sequence: CASSSQNSGNTIYF. In DNA, the CDR3 is TGTGCCAGTAGTAGCCAGAACTCTGGAAACACCATATATTTT.

The rearrangement uses TRBV18 and TRBJ1-3; D might be TRBD1 (6 bases). The CDR3 length is 14 residues. The germline V gene encodes CDR1 KGHSH and CDR2 LQKENI. Trimming left V 3 bases short and J 4 bases short, with 10 bases between. DNA for the CDR3: TGTGCCAGCTCACCCACAGGGACCGGAAACACCATATATTTT. Translation gives CASSPTGTGNTIYF.

V usage is TRBV19 and J usage is TRBJ2-3; D is unresolved. Germline V gives CDR1 LNHDA, CDR2 SQIVND (reference sequence). The ends were cut back, 7 bases at V and 0 bases at J, with 14 bases in the middle. There are 15 residues in the CDR3. CDR3: CASKPGPPSTDTQYF. The CDR3 DNA sequence: TGTGCCAGTAAGCCGGGTCCACCGAGCACAGATACGCAGTATTTT.

The sample holds one count of this clone. CDR3 amino acids: CASSHPIQSYNEQFF. CDR3 coding DNA: TGTGCCAGCAGCCACCCCATTCAATCCTACAATGAGCAGTTCTTC. The J gene is TRBJ2-1, the V gene TRBV14; D uncertain. In germline, CDR1 is SGHDN, CDR2 FVKESK. V was shortened by 3 bases and J by 1 base, with 10 bases between the two germline ends. CDR3 length: 15 amino acids.

This chain links TRBV10-3 with TRBJ1-4; D perhaps matches TRBD1 (5 bases). CDR3 length equals 15 residues. Germline V gene data show CDR1 as ENHRY and CDR2 as SYGVKD. Trimming stripped 3 bases from V and 4 bases from J, with 12 bases between. CDR3 DNA: TGTGCCATCAGTGAACCAGGGTTCGGTAATGAAAAACTGTTTTTT. Its translation is CAISEPGFGNEKLFF.

The CDR3, as DNA: TGTGCCAGCTCACCGGGGGGATTGGATACGCAGTATTTT. Its protein product is CASSPGGLDTQYF. This chain joins TRBV18 and TRBJ2-3; a possible D gene is TRBD2 (6 bases). Germline CDR1 reads KGHSH; CDR2 reads LQKENI. V gave up 3 bases and J gave up 6 bases, with 10 bases separating them. The CDR3 has 13 residues.

V is TRBV4-3 and J is TRBJ1-5; TRBD1 might be the D (6 bases). The CDR3 is 17 amino acids. Deletions cut 0 bases from V and 0 bases from J, with 12 bases between. Germline CDR1 and CDR2: LGHNA and YSLEER. The CDR3 coding sequence is TGCGCCAGCAGCCAAGATATCGGACAGATTAGCAATCAGCCCCAGCATTTT. Amino acids: CASSQDIGQISNQPQHF.

DNA for the CDR3: TGTGCCAGCAGTCCTTTTGGACAGGGGAATGGCTACACCTTC. As protein: CASSPFGQGNGYTF. This chain uses TRBV2 with TRBJ1-2; 9 nucleotides agree with TRBD1. The ends lost 5 bases at V and 6 bases at J; junction bases unmatched: 7. Per the germline V gene, CDR1 is SNHLY and CDR2 is FYNNEI. The CDR3 consists of 14 residues.

The chain combines TRBV30 with TRBJ1-2; 10 bases match TRBD1. CDR1 is GTSNPN, CDR2 SVGIG, per germline (reference sequence). J was trimmed by 4 bases and V by 4 bases; bases with no gene match: 9. CDR3 length: 15 residues. This chain's CDR3 is CAWTRGQGLPYGYTF. The DNA for the CDR3 is TGTGCCTGGACTCGGGGACAGGGGCTCCCCTATGGCTACACCTTC.